This T cell receptor (beta chain) was observed in a study of Ad26.COV2.S vaccination and SARS-CoV-2 variants. Overall study: Of the COV1001 trial arms, the Ad26.COV2.S arm included the donor. Dosing was one shot or two shots 56 days apart.

The treatment is: 15 to 20 received Ad26.COV2.S at low or high dose, single or two shots; about 5 received placebo; per-sample allocation not given. On day 63 after the first injection, vaccine and placebo recipients gave samples. This CDR3 spans 13 amino acids. The V end was cut by 5 bases, the J end by 5 bases, with 12 bases between. Generated by immunoSEQ multiplex PCR, the TCRdb table keeps only in-frame clones and is missing some. The table includes approximately 420,000 clones, over 75% detected once. The sample consisted of peripheral blood, taken in a trial of Ad26.COV2.S vaccine versus placebo. The rearrangement links TRBV12-3 or TRBV12-4 to TRBJ2-5, with D maybe TRBD1 (6 bases). This TCR came from a person aged 18-60 years who received the Ad26.COV2.S COVID-19 vaccine or a placebo. The CDR3 sequence is CASSKGVLETQYF. In DNA form, the CDR3 reads TGTGCCAGCAGTAAGGGGGTTCTTGAGACCCAGTACTTC.